This entry concerns a single TCR beta chain. As yet, its antigen is unknown. The data were obtained in a study of beta chain features in type 1 diabetes. Study conclusions and caveats: The study found that naive, central memory and Treg TCRB repertoires appeared more similar in patients than in healthy donors. All four CD4+ subsets from Type 1 diabetes patients carried moderately but significantly shorter TCRB CDR3s.

Trimming took off 4 bases at V and 2 bases at J, with 11 bases between the two ends. CDR3 length equals 14 residues. The germline gives CDR1 SEHNR, CDR2 FQNEAQ (reference sequence). Donors contributed one heparinised blood draw apiece, averaging approximately 100 mL. CD4+ cells of the naive, central memory, regulatory and stem cell-like memory types were sorted via CD45RO/CCR7/CD25/CD127/CD95/CD27. The whole isolated RNA underwent reverse transcription, so sequencing captured expressed TCRB transcripts. Clones were read by immunoSEQ multiplex PCR, and TCRdb kept only the in-frame ones, dropping some. The profile shows 450,000 to 600,000 clones, approximately 30% of them singletons.

Sequencing was performed on naive CD4+ T cells from blood. This rearrangement joins TRBV7-9 to TRBJ2-5; tentatively, D is TRBD2 (5 bases). The sequence derives from a man aged 18 to 29 in good health. The CDR3 region has the DNA TGTGCCAGCAGCTCGAGGGCTATTCAAGAGACCCAGTACTTC. It codes for CASSSRAIQETQYF.